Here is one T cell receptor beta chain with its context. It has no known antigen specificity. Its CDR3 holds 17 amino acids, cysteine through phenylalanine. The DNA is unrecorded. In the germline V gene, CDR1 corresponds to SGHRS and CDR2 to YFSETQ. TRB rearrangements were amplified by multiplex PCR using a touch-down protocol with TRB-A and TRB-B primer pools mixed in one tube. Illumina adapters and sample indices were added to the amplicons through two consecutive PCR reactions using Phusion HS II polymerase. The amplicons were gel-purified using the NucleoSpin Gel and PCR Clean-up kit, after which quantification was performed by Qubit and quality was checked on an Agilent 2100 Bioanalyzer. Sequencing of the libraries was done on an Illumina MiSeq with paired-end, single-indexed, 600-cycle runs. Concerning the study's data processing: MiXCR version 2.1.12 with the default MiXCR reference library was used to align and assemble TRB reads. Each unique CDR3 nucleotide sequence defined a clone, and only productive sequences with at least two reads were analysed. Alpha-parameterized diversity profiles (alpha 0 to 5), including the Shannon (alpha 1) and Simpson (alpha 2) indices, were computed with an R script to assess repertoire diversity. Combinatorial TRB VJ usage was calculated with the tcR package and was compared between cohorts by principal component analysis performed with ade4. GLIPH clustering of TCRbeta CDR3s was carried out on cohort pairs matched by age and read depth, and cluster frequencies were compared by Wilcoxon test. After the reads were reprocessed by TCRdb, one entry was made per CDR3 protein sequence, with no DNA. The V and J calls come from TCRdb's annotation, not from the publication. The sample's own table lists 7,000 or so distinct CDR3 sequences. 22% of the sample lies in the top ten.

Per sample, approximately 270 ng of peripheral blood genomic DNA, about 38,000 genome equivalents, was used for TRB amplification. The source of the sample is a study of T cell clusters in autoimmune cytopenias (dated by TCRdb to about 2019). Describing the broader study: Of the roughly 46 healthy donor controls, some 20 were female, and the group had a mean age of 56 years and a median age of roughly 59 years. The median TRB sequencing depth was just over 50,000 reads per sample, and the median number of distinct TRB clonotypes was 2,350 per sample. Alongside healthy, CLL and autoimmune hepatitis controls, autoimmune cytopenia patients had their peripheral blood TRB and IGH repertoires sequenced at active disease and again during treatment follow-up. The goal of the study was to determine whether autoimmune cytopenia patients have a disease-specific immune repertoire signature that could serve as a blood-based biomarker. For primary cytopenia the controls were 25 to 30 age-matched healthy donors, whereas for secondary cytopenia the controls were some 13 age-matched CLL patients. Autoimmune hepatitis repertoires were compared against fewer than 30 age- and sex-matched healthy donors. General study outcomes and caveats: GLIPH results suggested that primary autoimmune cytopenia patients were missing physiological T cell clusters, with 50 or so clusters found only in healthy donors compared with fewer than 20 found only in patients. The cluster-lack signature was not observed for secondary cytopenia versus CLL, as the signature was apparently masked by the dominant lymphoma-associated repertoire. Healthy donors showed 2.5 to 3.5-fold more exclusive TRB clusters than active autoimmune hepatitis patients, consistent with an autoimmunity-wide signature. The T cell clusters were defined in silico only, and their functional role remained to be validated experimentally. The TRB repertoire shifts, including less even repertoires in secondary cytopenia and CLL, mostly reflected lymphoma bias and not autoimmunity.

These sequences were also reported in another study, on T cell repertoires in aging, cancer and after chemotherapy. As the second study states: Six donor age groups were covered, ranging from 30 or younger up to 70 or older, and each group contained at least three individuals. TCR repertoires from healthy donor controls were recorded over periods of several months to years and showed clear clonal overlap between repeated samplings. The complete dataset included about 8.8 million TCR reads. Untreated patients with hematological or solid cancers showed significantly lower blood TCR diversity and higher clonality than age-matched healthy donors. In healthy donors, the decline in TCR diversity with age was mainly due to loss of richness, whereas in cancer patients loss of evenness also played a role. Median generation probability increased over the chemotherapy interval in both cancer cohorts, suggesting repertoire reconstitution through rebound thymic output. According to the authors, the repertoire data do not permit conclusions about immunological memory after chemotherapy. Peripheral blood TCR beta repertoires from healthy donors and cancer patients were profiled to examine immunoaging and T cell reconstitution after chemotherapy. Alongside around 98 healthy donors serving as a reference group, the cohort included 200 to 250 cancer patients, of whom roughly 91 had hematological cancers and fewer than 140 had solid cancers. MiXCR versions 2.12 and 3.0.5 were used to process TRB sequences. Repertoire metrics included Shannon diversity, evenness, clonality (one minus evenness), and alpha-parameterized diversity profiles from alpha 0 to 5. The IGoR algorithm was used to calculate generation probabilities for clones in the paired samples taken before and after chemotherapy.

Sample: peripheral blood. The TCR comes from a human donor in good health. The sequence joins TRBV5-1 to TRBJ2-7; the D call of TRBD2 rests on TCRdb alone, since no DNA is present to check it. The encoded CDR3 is CASSLVSSGSLRYEQYF. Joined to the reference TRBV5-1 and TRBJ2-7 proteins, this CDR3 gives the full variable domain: KAGVTQTPRYLIKTRGQQVTLSCSPISGHRSVSWYQQTPGQGLQFLFEYFSETQRNKGNFPGRFSGRQFSNSRSEMNVSTLELGDSALYLCASSLVSSGSLRYEQYFGPGTRLTVT.